The subject of this entry is one T cell receptor beta chain. What it binds is unknown. The record originates from a study of PD-1 blockade in classical Hodgkin lymphoma. Study-wide points: Diminished baseline TCR diversity has been reported in newly diagnosed patients relative to healthy donors.

Clones were read by immunoSEQ multiplex PCR, and TCRdb kept only the in-frame ones, dropping some. The repertoire holds about 26,000 clones, with roughly two thirds as singletons. The patients all showed relapse after autologous stem cell transplantation, while their brentuximab vedotin exposure varied. CDR3 length equals 15 residues. The V end lost 2 bases, the J end lost 7 bases, and 14 bases lay between the germline ends. Germline V gene data show CDR1 as SGHVS and CDR2 as FQNEAQ. This chain connects TRBV7-8 to TRBJ1-4, with D hard to call. Sequenced material: peripheral blood mononuclear cells (PBMCs), taken before the second cycle of nivolumab. This clonotype was obtained from a human donor with classical Hodgkin lymphoma. The DNA of the CDR3 is TGTGCCAGCAGCTTATACGAGGGATCGAGTGAAAAACTGTTTTTT. Protein sequence: CASSLYEGSSEKLFF.